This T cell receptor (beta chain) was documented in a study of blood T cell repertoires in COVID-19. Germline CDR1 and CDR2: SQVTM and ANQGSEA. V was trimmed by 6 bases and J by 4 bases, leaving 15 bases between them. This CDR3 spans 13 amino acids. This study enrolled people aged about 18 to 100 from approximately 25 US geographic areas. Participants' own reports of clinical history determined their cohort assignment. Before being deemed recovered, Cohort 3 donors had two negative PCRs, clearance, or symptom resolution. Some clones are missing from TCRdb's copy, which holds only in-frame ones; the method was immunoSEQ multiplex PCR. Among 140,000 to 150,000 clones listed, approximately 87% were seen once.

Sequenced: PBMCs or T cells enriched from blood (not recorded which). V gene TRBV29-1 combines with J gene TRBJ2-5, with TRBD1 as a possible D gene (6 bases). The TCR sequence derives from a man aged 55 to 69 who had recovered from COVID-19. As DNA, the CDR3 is TGCAGCGTCCTACAGACAGGAGCAGAGACCCAGTACTTC. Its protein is CSVLQTGAETQYF.